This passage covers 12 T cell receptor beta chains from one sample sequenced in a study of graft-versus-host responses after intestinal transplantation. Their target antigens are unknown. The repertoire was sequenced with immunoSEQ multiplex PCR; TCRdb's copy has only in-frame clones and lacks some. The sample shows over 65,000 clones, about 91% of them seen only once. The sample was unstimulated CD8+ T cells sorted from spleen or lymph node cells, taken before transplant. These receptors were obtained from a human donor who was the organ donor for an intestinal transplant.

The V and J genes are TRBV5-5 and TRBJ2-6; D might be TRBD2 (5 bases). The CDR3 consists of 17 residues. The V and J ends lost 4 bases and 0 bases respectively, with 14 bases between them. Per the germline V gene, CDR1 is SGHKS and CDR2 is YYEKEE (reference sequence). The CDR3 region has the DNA TGTGCCAGCAGCCGTCGGACTTACTTCTCTGGGGCCAACGTCCTGACTTTC. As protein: CASSRRTYFSGANVLTF.

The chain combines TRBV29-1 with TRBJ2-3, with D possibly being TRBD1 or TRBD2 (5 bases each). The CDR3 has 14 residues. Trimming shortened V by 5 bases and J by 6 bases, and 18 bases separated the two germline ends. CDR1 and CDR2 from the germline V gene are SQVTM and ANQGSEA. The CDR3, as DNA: TGCAGCGTTTGGGGGAACGATGGGCGCGATACGCAGTATTTT. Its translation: CSVWGNDGRDTQYF.

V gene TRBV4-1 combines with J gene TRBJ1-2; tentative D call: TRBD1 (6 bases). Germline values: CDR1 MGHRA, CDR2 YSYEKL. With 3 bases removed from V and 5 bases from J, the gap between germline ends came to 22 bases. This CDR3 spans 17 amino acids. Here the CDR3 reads CASSHEILQGSRYGYTF. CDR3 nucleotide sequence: TGCGCCAGCAGCCATGAAATCTTACAGGGAAGTCGGTATGGCTACACCTTC.

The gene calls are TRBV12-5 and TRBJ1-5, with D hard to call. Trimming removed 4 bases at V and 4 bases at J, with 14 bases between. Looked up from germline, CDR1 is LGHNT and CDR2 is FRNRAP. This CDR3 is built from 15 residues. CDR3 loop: CASGYARIRNQPQHF. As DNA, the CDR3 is TGTGCTAGTGGTTACGCAAGGATTCGGAATCAGCCCCAGCATTTT.

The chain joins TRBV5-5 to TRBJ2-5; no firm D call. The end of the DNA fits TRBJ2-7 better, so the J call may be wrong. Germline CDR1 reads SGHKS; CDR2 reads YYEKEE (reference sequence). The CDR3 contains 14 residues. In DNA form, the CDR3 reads TGTGCCAGCAGCTTGTACGACTTGTCCTACGAGCAGTACTTC. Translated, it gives CASSLYDLSYEQYF.

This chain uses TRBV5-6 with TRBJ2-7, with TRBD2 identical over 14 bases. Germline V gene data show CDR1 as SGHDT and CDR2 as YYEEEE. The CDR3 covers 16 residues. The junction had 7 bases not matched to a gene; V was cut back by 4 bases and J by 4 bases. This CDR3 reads CASSLGLAGGLYEQYF. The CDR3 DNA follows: TGTGCCAGCAGCCTAGGACTAGCGGGGGGTTTATACGAGCAGTACTTC.

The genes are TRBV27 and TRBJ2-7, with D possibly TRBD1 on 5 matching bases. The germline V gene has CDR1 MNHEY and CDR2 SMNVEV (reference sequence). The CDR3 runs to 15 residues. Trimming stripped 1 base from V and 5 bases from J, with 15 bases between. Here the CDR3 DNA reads TGTGCCAGCAGTTTATTGGGAAGGGGAAGGGACGAGCAGTACTTC. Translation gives CASSLLGRGRDEQYF.

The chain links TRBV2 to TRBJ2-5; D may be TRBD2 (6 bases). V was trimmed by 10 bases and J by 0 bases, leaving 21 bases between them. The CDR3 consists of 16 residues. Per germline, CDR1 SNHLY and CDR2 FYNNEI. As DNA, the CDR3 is TGTGCCAACCTGGGGCGGCGGGGAGCGTACCAAGAGACCCAGTACTTC. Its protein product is CANLGRRGAYQETQYF.

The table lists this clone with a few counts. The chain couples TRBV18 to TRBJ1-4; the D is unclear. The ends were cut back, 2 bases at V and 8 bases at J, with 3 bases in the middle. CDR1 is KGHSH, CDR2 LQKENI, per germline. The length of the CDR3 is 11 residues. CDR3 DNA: TGTGCCAGCTCACCAAACGAAAAACTGTTTTTT. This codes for CASSPNEKLFF.

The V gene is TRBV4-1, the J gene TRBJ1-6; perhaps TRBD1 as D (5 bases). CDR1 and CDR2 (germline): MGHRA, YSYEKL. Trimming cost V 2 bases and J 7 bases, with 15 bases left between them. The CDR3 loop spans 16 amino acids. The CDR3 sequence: CASSQPRGRRNSPLHF. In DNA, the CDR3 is TGCGCCAGCAGCCAACCCCGGGGACGGCGAAATTCACCCCTCCACTTT.

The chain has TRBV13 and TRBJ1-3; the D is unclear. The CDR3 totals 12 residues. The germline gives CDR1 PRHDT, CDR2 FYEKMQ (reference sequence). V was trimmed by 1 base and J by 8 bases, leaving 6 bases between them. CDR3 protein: CASSLARHTIYF. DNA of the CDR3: TGTGCCAGCAGCTTAGCTAGGCACACCATATATTTT. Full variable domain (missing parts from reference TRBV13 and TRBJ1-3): AAGVIQSPRHLIKEKRETATLKCYPIPRHDTVYWYQQGPGQDPQFLISFYEKMQSDKGSIPDRFSAQQFSDYHSELNMSSLELGDSALYFCASSLARHTIYFGEGSWLTVV.

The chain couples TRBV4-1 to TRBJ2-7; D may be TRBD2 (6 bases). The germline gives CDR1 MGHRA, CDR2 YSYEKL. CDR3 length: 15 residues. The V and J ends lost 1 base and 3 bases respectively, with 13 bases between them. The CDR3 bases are TGCGCCAGCAGCCAAGGCTCCGGGAGCGGCTACGAGCAGTACTTC. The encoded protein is CASSQGSGSGYEQYF.